The clone carrying this TCR beta chain was recorded many times. This beta chain was picked up by a library intended for alpha chains and is off target, so its count carries little meaning. The sample is drawn from a study of spatial heterogeneity in lung cancer. Across the study: Detected beta-chain sequences consistently exceeded alpha-chain sequences.

The CDR3 loop spans 16 amino acids. Germline V gene sequence: CDR1 LGHNA, CDR2 YNFKEQ. V gave up 1 base and J gave up 3 bases; unmatched junction bases: 7. TCRdb re-called the 5' RACE reads through MiXCR, storing one row per CDR3 protein. The sample has around 13,000 distinct CDR3 sequences, 5.2% seen once. The time point: sample taken at primary tumor resection. Researchers sequenced whole RNA taken from tumor, nontumor lung or frozen PBMC without sorting. Specimen: lung tumor tissue, collected at surgery. This sequence was found in a human donor with early-stage non-small cell lung cancer. The V and J genes are TRBV4-2 and TRBJ2-7; 9 nucleotides match TRBD1. The CDR3 DNA is TGTGCCAGCAGCCAAGGGGGGACAGGGATTAACTACGAGCAGTACTTC. This encodes CASSQGGTGINYEQYF.